The entry that follows covers one T cell receptor beta chain sequence. This sample was taken from a study of blood T cell repertoires in COVID-19. Study-wide background: PBMCs, B-cell-depleted T cells, or T cells provided the cDNA or gDNA that made up the material.

Recruited during active infection, patients (from Seattle) were subsequently followed longitudinally. This CDR3 spans 11 amino acids. The germline CDR1 and CDR2 sequences are MNHEY and SVGAGI. Trimming pared 8 bases from V and 5 bases from J, leaving 10 bases between. The authors' processing: The authors estimated nucleated cell counts from reference gene primer amplification. Assay: immunoSEQ multiplex PCR; the TCRdb copy retains only in-frame clones and omits some. The D gene and trimming were derived from the DNA, and the V and J assignments and clone size from that table. The sample holds fewer than 450,000 clones, 87% seen once.

The sequencing input was peripheral blood. The J gene is TRBJ2-7, the V gene TRBV6-5, with TRBD2 as a possible D gene (5 bases). The source of this sequence is a woman aged 50 to 60 with COVID-19, enrolled during active disease. The CDR3 loop reads CASRGPDEQYF. In nucleotides, the CDR3 is TGTGCCAGCCGCGGGCCCGACGAGCAGTACTTC.